This T cell receptor beta chain is drawn from a study of human T cells and chemical hapten exposure. Overall study context: Yields of TCR per sample differed, chiefly owing to small differences in pooled library volume.

The time point denotes: patch test 3, about 24 weeks after DPC sensitization. As to treatment: therapeutic diphenylcyclopropenone sensitization with weekly scalp DPC. V was shortened by 7 bases and J by 0 bases, with 8 bases between the two germline ends. Germline CDR1 is WNHNN and CDR2 is SYGVQD (reference sequence). This CDR3 spans 13 amino acids. Unique molecular identifiers were affixed to discrete cDNA molecules within the library. Per the authors' pipeline: Sample TCR counts, which ranged from about 20,000 to 690,600, had a median of around 93,000. TCRdb used MiXCR to reprocess the RACE reads, holding one entry per CDR3 protein. These V and J calls originate from TCRdb's pipeline instead of the authors' own analysis. This table holds approximately 71,000 distinct CDR3 sequences, 11% found once.

The material was whole blood, obtained in connection with sensitization to the hapten diphenylcyclopropenone (DPC). The chain employs TRBV10-1 and TRBJ2-3; D is uncertain. This TCR derives from a woman aged 45-59 years with alopecia areata. Some clones in this sample may be carry-over from other donors' samples. The chain's CDR3 is CASNSPSTDTQYF. The CDR3 coding sequence is TGCGCCAGCAACTCACCAAGCACAGATACGCAGTATTTT.